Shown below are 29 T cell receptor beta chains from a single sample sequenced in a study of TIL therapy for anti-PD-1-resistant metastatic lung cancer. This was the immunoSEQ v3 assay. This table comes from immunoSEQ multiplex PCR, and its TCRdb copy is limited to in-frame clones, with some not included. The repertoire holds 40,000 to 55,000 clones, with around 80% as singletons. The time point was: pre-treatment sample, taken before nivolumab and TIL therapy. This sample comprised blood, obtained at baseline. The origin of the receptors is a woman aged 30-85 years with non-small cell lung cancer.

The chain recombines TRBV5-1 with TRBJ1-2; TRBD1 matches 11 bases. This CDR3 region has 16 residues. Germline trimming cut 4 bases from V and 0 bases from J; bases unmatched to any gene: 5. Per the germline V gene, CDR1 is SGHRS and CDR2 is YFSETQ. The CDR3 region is CASSPRTGGSNYGYTF. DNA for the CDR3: TGCGCCAGCAGCCCCCGGACAGGGGGCTCTAACTATGGCTACACCTTC.

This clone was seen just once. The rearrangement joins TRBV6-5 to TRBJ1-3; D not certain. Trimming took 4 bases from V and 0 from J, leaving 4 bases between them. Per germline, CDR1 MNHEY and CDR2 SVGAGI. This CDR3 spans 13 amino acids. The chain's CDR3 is CASSLASGNTIYF. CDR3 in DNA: TGTGCCAGCAGTTTAGCCTCTGGAAACACCATATATTTT.

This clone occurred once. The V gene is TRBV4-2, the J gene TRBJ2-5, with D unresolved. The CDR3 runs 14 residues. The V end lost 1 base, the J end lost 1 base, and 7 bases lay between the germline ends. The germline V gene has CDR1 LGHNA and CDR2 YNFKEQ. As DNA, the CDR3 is TGTGCCAGCAGCCAAGCCGGATTCCAAGAGACCCAGTACTTC. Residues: CASSQAGFQETQYF.

The chain's CDR3 is CAISESVTPGNTIYF. The CDR3 DNA is TGTGCCATCAGTGAGTCAGTTACCCCTGGAAACACCATATATTTT. V is TRBV10-3 and J is TRBJ1-3, with no clear D. Germline CDR1 and CDR2: ENHRY and SYGVKD. CDR3 size: 15 residues. V was pared by 0 bases and J by 2 bases, with 8 bases between.

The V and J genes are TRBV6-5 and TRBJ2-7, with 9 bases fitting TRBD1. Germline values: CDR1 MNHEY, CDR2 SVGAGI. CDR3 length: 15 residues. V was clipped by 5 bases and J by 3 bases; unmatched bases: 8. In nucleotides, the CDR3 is TGTGCCAGCAGTCCCCCGGGACAGGGCTACTACGAGCAGTACTTC. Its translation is CASSPPGQGYYEQYF.

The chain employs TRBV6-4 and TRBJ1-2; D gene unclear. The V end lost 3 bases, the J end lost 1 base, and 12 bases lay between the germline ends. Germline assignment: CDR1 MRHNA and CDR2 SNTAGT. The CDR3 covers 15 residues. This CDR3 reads CASSEYAAVNYGYTF. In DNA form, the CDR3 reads TGTGCCAGCAGTGAATACGCGGCCGTTAACTATGGCTACACCTTC.

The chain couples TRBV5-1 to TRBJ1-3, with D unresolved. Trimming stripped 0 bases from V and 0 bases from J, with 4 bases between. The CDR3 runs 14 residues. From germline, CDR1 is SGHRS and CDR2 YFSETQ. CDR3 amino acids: CASSLANSGNTIYF. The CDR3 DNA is TGCGCCAGCAGCTTGGCCAACTCTGGAAACACCATATATTTT.

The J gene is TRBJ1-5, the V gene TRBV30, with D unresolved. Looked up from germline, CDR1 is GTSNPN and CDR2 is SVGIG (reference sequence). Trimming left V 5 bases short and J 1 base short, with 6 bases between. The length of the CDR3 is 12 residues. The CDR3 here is CAWGPSNQPQHF. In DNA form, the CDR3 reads TGTGCCTGGGGACCGAGCAATCAGCCCCAGCATTTT.

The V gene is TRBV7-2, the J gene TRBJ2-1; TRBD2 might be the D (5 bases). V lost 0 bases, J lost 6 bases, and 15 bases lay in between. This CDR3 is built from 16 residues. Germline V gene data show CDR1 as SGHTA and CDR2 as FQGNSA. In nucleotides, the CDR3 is TGTGCCAGCAGCTTAGCATCGGGGTACTCCGGCAATGAGCAGTTCTTC. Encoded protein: CASSLASGYSGNEQFF.

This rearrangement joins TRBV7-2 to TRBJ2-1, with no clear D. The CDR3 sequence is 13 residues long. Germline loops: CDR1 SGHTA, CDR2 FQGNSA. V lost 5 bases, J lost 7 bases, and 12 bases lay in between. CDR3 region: CASSPDSLNEQFF. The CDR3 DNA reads TGTGCCAGCAGCCCTGATAGCCTAAATGAGCAGTTCTTC.

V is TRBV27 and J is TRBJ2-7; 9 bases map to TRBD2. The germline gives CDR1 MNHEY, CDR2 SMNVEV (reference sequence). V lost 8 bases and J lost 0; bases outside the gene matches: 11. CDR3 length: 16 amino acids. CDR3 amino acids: CASALLSGRLSYEQYF. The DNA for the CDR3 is TGTGCCAGCGCATTGCTAAGCGGGAGGCTCTCCTACGAGCAGTACTTC.

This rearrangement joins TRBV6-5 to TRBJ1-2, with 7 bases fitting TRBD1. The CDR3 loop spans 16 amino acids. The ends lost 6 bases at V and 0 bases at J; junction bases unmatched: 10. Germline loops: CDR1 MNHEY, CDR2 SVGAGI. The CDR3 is CASSYRGRIANYGYTF. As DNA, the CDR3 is TGTGCCAGCAGCTACAGGGGACGCATAGCTAACTATGGCTACACCTTC.

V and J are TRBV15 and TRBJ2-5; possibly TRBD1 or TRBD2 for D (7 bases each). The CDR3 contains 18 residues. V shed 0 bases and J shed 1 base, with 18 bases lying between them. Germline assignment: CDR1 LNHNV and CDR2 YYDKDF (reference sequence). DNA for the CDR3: TGTGCCACCAGCAGAGATCAACCGGGCAGGGGGGGCCAAGAGACCCAGTACTTC. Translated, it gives CATSRDQPGRGGQETQYF.

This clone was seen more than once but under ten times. The chain's CDR3 is CARLKNTEAFF. In DNA form, the CDR3 reads TGTGCCAGGTTAAAAAACACTGAAGCTTTCTTT. The chain is built from TRBV5-3 and TRBJ1-1, with D hard to call. TRBV5-3 is recorded as an ORF, its role being uncertain. The CDR3 runs to 11 residues. V shed 8 bases and J shed 2 bases, with 7 bases lying between them.

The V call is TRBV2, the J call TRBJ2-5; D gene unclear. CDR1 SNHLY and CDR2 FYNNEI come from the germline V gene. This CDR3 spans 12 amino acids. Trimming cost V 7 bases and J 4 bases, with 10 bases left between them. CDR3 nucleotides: TGTGCCAGCACTGCGAATTCAGAGACCCAGTACTTC. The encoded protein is CASTANSETQYF.

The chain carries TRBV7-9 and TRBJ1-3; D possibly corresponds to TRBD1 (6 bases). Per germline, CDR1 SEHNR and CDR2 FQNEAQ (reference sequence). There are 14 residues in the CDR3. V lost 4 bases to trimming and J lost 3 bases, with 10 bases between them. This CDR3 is CASSSRGSGNTIYF. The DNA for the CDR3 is TGTGCCAGCAGCTCCAGGGGTAGTGGAAACACCATATATTTT.

CDR3 residues: CASSAGTGYGYTF. The CDR3 coding sequence is TGTGCCAGTAGTGCCGGGACAGGCTATGGCTACACCTTC. The rearrangement uses TRBV19 and TRBJ1-2; TRBD1 agrees at 8 bases. The CDR3 contains 13 residues. Germline V gene lookup returns CDR1 LNHDA and CDR2 SQIVND (reference sequence). V dropped 5 bases and J dropped 4; count of bases not matched to a gene: 3.

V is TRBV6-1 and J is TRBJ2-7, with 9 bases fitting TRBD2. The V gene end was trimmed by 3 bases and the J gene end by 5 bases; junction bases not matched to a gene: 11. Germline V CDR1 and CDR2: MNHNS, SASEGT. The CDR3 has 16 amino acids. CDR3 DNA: TGTGCCAGCAGTGAGAGGGCTGCGGGGGGGGCAGACGAGCAGTACTTC. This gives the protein CASSERAAGGADEQYF.

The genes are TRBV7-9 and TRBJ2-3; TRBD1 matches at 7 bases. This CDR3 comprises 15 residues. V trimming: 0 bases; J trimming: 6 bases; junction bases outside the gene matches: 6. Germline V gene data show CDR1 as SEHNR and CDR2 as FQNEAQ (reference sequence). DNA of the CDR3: TGTGCCAGCAGCTTAGCAGGGGGCTTCGTTGATACGCAGTATTTT. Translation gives CASSLAGGFVDTQYF.

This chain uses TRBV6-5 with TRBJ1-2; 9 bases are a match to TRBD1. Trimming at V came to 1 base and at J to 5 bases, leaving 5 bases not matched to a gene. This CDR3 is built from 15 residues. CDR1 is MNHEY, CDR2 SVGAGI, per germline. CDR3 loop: CASSYWGTGRYGYTF. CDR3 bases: TGTGCCAGCAGTTACTGGGGGACAGGGCGGTATGGCTACACCTTC.

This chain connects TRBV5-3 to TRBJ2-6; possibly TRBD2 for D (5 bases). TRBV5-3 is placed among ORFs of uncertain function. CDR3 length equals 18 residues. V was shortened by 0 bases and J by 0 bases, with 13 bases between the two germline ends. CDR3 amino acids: CARSLVRSGVSGANVLTF. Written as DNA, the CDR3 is TGTGCCAGAAGCTTGGTTCGGAGCGGAGTCTCTGGGGCCAACGTCCTGACTTTC.

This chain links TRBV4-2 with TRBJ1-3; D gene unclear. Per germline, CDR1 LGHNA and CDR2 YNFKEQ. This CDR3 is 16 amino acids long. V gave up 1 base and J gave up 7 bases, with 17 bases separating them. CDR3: CASSQVAKPKGNTIYF. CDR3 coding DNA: TGTGCCAGCAGCCAAGTGGCGAAGCCTAAGGGTAACACCATATATTTT.

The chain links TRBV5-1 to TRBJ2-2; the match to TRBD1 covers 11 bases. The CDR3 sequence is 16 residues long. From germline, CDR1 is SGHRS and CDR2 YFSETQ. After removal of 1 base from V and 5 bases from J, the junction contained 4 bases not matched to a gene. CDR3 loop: CASSLTGTGGTGELFF. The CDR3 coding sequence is TGCGCCAGCAGCTTGACCGGGACAGGGGGGACCGGGGAGCTGTTTTTT.

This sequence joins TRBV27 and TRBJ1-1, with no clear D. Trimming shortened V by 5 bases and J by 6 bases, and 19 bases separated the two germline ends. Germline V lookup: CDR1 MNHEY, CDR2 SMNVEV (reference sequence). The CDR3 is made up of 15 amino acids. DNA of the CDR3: TGTGCCAGCAGTAGGGAAAAAGGGTATAGGGCTGAAGCTTTCTTT. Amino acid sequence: CASSREKGYRAEAFF.

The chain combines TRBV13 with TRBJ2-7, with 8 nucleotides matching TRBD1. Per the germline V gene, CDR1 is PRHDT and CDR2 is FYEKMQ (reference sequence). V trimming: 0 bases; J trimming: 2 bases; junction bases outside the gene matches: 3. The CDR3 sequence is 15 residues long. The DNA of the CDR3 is TGTGCCAGCAGCTTAGGGGGACAGGAAGCCTACGAGCAGTACTTC. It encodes CASSLGGQEAYEQYF.

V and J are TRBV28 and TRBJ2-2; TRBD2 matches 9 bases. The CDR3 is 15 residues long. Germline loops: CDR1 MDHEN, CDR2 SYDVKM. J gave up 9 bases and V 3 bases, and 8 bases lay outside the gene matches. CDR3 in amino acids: CASSLSSGVHRELFF. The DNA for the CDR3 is TGTGCCAGCAGTTTGTCTAGCGGGGTGCACCGGGAGCTGTTTTTT.

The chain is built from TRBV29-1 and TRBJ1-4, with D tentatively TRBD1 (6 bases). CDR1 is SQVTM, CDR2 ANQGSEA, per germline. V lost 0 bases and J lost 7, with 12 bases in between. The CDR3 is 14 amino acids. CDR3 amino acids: CSVEDLEQGEKLFF. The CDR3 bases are TGCAGCGTTGAAGATCTTGAACAGGGTGAAAAACTGTTTTTT.

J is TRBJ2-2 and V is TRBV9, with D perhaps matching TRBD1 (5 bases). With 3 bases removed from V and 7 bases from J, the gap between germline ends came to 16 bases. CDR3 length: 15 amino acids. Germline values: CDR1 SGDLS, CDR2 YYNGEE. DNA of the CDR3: TGTGCCAGCAGCGCCAGTAGGGGTCTGGTCGGGGAGCTGTTTTTT. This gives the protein CASSASRGLVGELFF.

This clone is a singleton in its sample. This CDR3 reads CAWTRQSANYGYTF. CDR3 nucleotide sequence: TGTGCCTGGACAAGACAGAGTGCTAACTATGGCTACACCTTC. The chain employs TRBV30 and TRBJ1-2, with a tentative D call TRBD1 (5 bases). The CDR3 is 14 amino acids. Germline CDR1 reads GTSNPN; CDR2 reads SVGIG (reference sequence). V was clipped by 4 bases and J by 0 bases, with 12 bases between them.